This is a list of T cell receptor beta chains from one sample in a study of CD8 T cells in ankylosing spondylitis. TCRdb recomputed calls from the 5' RACE reads with MiXCR, one row per CDR3 protein. The repertoire includes roughly 230,000 distinct CDR3 sequences, roughly a tenth of them detected once, and about 2.5% sits in the top ten. The sequenced material came from blood, either unsorted or a sorted T cell fraction (not recorded which). The receptors originated from a male donor with ankylosing spondylitis or in good health (not recorded which). Each CDR3 is given with its conserved first and last residue. Each record gives: CDR3 DNA, CDR3 protein, V gene, clone size, J gene, D gene. D genes are given only for firm matches. Some rows mark clone size as missing; the rest say once, few, many or name a class of expanded clone.

TGCGCCAGCAGCCCAGGGACTAGCGGGAGGACCCTTAACCCCTCCTACGAGCAGTACTTC,CASSPGTSGRTLNPSYEQYF,TRBV5-1,NA,TRBJ2-7,TRBD2
TGCAGTGCTGCCCGGGACGCCGGGTATGGCTACACCTTC,CSAARDAGYGYTF,TRBV20-1,few,TRBJ1-2,NA
TGTGCCAGCAGCTTTTCCGCCGTGGGTAGGGGCACCGGGGAGCTGTTTTTT,CASSFSAVGRGTGELFF,TRBV7-9,few,TRBJ2-2,NA
TGTGCCAGCAGCCCCTGGGACAGGGGGAGTACTGAAGCTTTCTTT,CASSPWDRGSTEAFF,TRBV3-1,few,TRBJ1-1,TRBD1
TGTGCCAGCAGCCTCGCGGCCGGCCGGGTTTTCTATGGCTACACCTTC,CASSLAAGRVFYGYTF,TRBV3-1,many,TRBJ1-2,NA
TGCAGCGTGGAAGGGGATATAACTGAAGCTTTCTTT,CSVEGDITEAFF,TRBV29-1,many,TRBJ1-1,NA
TGTGCCAGCAGACCTGGACTAGCTCCTCCCGGGGCTACGCAGTATTTT,CASRPGLAPPGATQYF,TRBV12-3/TRBV12-4,many,TRBJ2-3,TRBD2
TGTGCCAGCTCACCCGGCCTAGCGGGATGGGGTGAGCAGTTCTTC,CASSPGLAGWGEQFF,TRBV18,many,TRBJ2-1,TRBD2
TGTGCCAGCAGCCAATGGGCAGCCTCCTACGAGCAGTACTTC,CASSQWAASYEQYF,TRBV3-1,many,TRBJ2-7,NA
TGTGCCAGCAGCTCCAAACCGGGGGTTGTGAAAGAGACCCAGTACTTC,CASSSKPGVVKETQYF,TRBV7-9,many,TRBJ2-5,NA
TGTGCCAGCTCACCGGGGGCCGATGGTGATACGCGGTATTTT,CASSPGADGDTRYF,TRBV18,NA,TRBJ2-3,NA
TGTGCCAGCGGGGGACGGACGAACACCGGGGAGCTGTTTTTT,CASGGRTNTGELFF,TRBV9,many,TRBJ2-2,NA
TGCAGTGCTTGCCCTCTAGCTAGGGAGACCCAGTACTTC,CSACPLARETQYF,TRBV20-1,NA,TRBJ2-5,NA
TGTGCCAGCAGTTACTCGACTAGCGGGAGTTCCTACAATGAGCAGTTCTTC,CASSYSTSGSSYNEQFF,TRBV6-5,many,TRBJ2-1,TRBD2
TGTGCCAGCAGCCCCCTGACAGGCAACCAAGAGACCCAGTACTTC,CASSPLTGNQETQYF,TRBV28,many,TRBJ2-5,NA
TGTGCCTGGAGCCCCGCAGGGTATGAAAAACTGTTTTTT,CAWSPAGYEKLFF,TRBV30,many,TRBJ1-4,NA
TGTGCCAGCAGTAGGGGACTAGCGGTCGCCTACGAGCAGTACTTC,CASSRGLAVAYEQYF,TRBV12-3/TRBV12-4,many,TRBJ2-7,TRBD2
TGTGCCAGCAGGGGACTAGCGGGAAGCTCCTACAATGAGCAGTTCTTC,CASRGLAGSSYNEQFF,TRBV6-1,many,TRBJ2-1,TRBD2
TGTGCCAGCAGCCAGGCGGAGCGCACAGATACGCAGTATTTT,CASSQAERTDTQYF,TRBV14,many,TRBJ2-3,NA
TGTGCCAGCAGCCTTACGAAGGGGGCTAGCCGGCGAGAGACCCAGTACTTC,CASSLTKGASRRETQYF,TRBV3-1,many,TRBJ2-5,TRBD1
TGTGCCAGCAGCTTAGCAGGCGGGACCAGCACAGATACGCAGTATTTT,CASSLAGGTSTDTQYF,TRBV7-2,NA,TRBJ2-3,NA
TGTGCCAGCACCCCCGGGGGGATCCCGAGTCCCTACACCTTC,CASTPGGIPSPYTF,TRBV7-9,NA,TRBJ1-2,NA
TGTGCCAGCAGTGTATCCTACAATGAGCAGTTCTTC,CASSVSYNEQFF,TRBV6-2/TRBV6-3,many,TRBJ2-1,NA
TGTGCCAGCAGTCCAGGGACAGGGGGCGCGAGGTGGAGTTCGGACACTGAAGCTTTCTTT,CASSPGTGGARWSSDTEAFF,TRBV6-2/TRBV6-3,many,TRBJ1-1,TRBD1
TGTGCCAGCAGCTTGGGGTGGGAGCAGTTCTTC,CASSLGWEQFF,TRBV5-6,few,TRBJ2-1,NA
TGTGCCAGCAGGGGACAGGGGTTAGCTACTGAGCAGTTCTTC,CASRGQGLATEQFF,TRBV7-2,once,TRBJ2-1,TRBD1
TGTGCCAGCAGCGCTACAAGGAACACTGAAGCTTTCTTT,CASSATRNTEAFF,TRBV7-7,many,TRBJ1-1,NA
TGTGCCAGCAGCCCCAGGCGCGGGATGGACTCCTACAATGAGCAGTTCTTC,CASSPRRGMDSYNEQFF,TRBV7-9,few,TRBJ2-1,NA
TGCAGTGCTAAAGCTAGCGGCACAGATACGCAGTATTTT,CSAKASGTDTQYF,TRBV20-1,few,TRBJ2-3,NA
TGTGCCAGCAGCGAGCCTAGGTATAACTCCTACAATGAGCAGTTCTTC,CASSEPRYNSYNEQFF,TRBV11-2,many,TRBJ2-1,NA
TGTGCCAGCAGCTCTTTAGACAGGGTACGCACTGAAGCTTTCTTT,CASSSLDRVRTEAFF,TRBV5-6,many,TRBJ1-1,TRBD1
TGTGCCAGCAGCCTCAGGGGGGTAGTCCAAGAGACCCAGTACTTC,CASSLRGVVQETQYF,TRBV7-2,many,TRBJ2-5,NA
TGTGCTAGTGGTTTGCTACCGGGACAGCCTTACTTC,CASGLLPGQPYF,TRBV12-5,many,TRBJ2-1,TRBD1
TGCGCCAGCAGCTTGACAATAACAGGGGACTATGGCTACACCTTC,CASSLTITGDYGYTF,TRBV5-1,NA,TRBJ1-2,TRBD1
TGCAGTGCTGGGTGGAGAGCGGGAGGTTTAAATGAGCAGTTCTTC,CSAGWRAGGLNEQFF,TRBV20-1,many,TRBJ2-1,TRBD2
TGTGCCAGCAGCTTAGGACTAGCGGGAGTCGCAGATACGCAGTATTTT,CASSLGLAGVADTQYF,TRBV7-9,many,TRBJ2-3,TRBD2
TGTGCCAGCAGCCCCCGTGCGGCATTGGTTCCTGAAGCTTTCTTT,CASSPRAALVPEAFF,TRBV11-2,NA,TRBJ1-1,NA
TGTGCCAGCAGCCGCGACCTCCAAGAGACCCAGTACTTC,CASSRDLQETQYF,TRBV7-2,many,TRBJ2-5,NA
TGTGCCTGGAGTGTGTTTAGAGGGGTCTCAGCTTTCTTT,CAWSVFRGVSAFF,TRBV30,many,TRBJ1-1,NA
TGTGCCAGCAGCACTGTCGGCGGGAACTATGGCTACACCTTC,CASSTVGGNYGYTF,TRBV25-1,many,TRBJ1-2,NA
TGTGCCAGCAGTCAGGGGACGGACTATGGCTACACCTTC,CASSQGTDYGYTF,TRBV12-3/TRBV12-4,NA,TRBJ1-2,NA
TGTGCCAGCAGTGGGGAAGGAGGGAGCCCGCCCCAGCATTTT,CASSGEGGSPPQHF,TRBV2,many,TRBJ1-5,NA
TGCAGTGCTAGAGTAGCAGGGTTTTATGGCTACACCTTC,CSARVAGFYGYTF,TRBV20-1,many,TRBJ1-2,NA
TGTGCCAGCAGCTTAGGGTCCCTAGCGGGGGGGTTCACAGATACGCAGTATTTT,CASSLGSLAGGFTDTQYF,TRBV7-8,NA,TRBJ2-3,TRBD2
TGTGCCAGCAGTGAACCCCCCCGGGACAGGCTCACCGGGGAGCTGTTTTTT,CASSEPPRDRLTGELFF,TRBV25-1,many,TRBJ2-2,TRBD1
TGTGCCAGCAGCTTTATGCAGGGGGCCTACAATGAGCAGTTCTTC,CASSFMQGAYNEQFF,TRBV7-2,many,TRBJ2-1,TRBD1
TGTGCCAGCAGCGTAGGCCTAGCCTCAGAGACCCAGTACTTC,CASSVGLASETQYF,TRBV9,few,TRBJ2-5,NA
TGTGCCAGCAGTTTAGACAGCCCGTCTGAAGCTTTCTTT,CASSLDSPSEAFF,TRBV12-3/TRBV12-4,many,TRBJ1-1,NA
TGTGCCAGCAGTTTAATACAGGGATCTTACGAGCAGTACTTC,CASSLIQGSYEQYF,TRBV12-3/TRBV12-4,many,TRBJ2-7,NA
TGTGCCAGCAGCTTAGACCTTACAGGGAGCTATGGCTACACCTTC,CASSLDLTGSYGYTF,TRBV11-2,few,TRBJ1-2,NA
TGTGCCAGCAGTGCACGAGGGACGACCGGGGAGCTGTTTTTT,CASSARGTTGELFF,TRBV12-3/TRBV12-4,many,TRBJ2-2,NA
TGTGCCAGCAGCTCCCAGCGGGAGACCACCTACGAGCAGTACTTC,CASSSQRETTYEQYF,TRBV7-9,few,TRBJ2-7,TRBD2
TGTGCCAGCAGCTTGGTAGGGTTCCCAGAGACCCAGTACTTC,CASSLVGFPETQYF,TRBV5-5,NA,TRBJ2-5,NA